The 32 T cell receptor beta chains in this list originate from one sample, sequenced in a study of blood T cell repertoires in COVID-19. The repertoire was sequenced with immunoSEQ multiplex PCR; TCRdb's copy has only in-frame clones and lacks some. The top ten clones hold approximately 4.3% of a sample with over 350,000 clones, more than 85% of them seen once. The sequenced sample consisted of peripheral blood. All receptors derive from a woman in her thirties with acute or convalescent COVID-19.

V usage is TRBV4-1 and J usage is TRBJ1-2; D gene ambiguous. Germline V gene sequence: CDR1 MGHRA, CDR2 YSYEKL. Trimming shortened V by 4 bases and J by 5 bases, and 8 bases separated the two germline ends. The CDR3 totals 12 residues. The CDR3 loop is CASSLGPYGYTF. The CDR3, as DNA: TGCGCCAGCAGCCTGGGCCCGTATGGCTACACCTTC.

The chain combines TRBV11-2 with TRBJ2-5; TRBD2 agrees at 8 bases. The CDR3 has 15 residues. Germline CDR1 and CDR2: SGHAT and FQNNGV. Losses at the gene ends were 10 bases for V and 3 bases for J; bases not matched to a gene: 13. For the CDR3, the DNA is TGTGCCAACCTGCTGGGCGGGGGGATAAAAGAGACCCAGTACTTC. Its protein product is CANLLGGGIKETQYF.

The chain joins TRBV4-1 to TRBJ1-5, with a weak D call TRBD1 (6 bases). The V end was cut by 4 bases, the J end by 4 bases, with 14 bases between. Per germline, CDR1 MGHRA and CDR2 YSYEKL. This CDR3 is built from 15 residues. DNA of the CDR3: TGCGCCAGCAGCCCGTGGGAGACAGGAAATCAGCCCCAGCATTTT. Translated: CASSPWETGNQPQHF.

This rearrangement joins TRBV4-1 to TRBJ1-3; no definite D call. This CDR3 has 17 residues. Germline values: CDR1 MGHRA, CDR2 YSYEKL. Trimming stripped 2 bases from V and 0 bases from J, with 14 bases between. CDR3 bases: TGCGCCAGCAGCCAACTATCTCCGGTGAGCTCTGGAAACACCATATATTTT. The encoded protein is CASSQLSPVSSGNTIYF.

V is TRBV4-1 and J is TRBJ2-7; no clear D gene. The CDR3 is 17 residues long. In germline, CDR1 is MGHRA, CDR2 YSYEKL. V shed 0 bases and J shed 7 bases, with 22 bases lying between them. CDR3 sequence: CASSQDSQSDLPWEQYF. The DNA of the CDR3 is TGCGCCAGCAGCCAAGATTCCCAGTCTGACTTGCCGTGGGAGCAGTACTTC.

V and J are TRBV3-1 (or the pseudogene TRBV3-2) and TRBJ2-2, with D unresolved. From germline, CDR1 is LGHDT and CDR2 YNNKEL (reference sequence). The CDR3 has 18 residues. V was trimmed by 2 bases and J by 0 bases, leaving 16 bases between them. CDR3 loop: CASSQTLPGTANTGELFF. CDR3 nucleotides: TGTGCCAGCAGCCAAACTTTGCCGGGTACCGCGAACACCGGGGAGCTGTTTTTT.

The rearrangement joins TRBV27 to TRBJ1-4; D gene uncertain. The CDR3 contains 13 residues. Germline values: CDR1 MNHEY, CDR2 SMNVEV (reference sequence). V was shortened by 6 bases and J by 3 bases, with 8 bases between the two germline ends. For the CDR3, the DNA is TGTGCCAGCAGCATGCGGTCTAATGAAAAACTGTTTTTT. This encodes CASSMRSNEKLFF.

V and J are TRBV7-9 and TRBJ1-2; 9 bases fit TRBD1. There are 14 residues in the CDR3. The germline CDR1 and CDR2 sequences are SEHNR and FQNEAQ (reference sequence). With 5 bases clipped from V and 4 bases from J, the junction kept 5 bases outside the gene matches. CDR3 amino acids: CASSTDRGSYGYTF. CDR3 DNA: TGTGCCAGCAGCACTGACAGGGGGTCCTATGGCTACACCTTC.

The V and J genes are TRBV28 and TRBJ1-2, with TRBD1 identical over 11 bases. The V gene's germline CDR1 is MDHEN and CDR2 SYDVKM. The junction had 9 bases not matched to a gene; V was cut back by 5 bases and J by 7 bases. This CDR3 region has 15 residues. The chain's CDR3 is CASSPWTGGLFGYTF. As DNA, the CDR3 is TGTGCCAGCAGTCCATGGACAGGGGGCCTGTTTGGCTACACCTTC.

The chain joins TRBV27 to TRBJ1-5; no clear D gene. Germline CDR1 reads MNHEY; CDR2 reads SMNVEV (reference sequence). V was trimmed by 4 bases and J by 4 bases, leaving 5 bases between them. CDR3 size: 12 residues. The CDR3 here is CASSSENQPQHF. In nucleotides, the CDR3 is TGTGCCAGCAGTTCGGAGAATCAGCCCCAGCATTTT.

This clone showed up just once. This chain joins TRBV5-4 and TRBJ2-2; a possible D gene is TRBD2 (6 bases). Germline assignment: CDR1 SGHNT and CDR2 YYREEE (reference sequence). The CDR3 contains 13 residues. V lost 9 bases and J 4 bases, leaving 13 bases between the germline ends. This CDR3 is CATQGLFTGELFF. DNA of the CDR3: TGTGCCACCCAGGGACTTTTCACCGGGGAGCTGTTTTTT.

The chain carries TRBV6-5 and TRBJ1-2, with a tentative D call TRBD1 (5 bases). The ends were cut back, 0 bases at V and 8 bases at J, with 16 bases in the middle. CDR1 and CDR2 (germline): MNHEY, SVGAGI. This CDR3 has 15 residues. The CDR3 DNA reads TGTGCCAGCAGTTACTCTCAGGGCCTCTCCTCCGGCTACACCTTC. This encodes CASSYSQGLSSGYTF.

The CDR3 DNA reads TGTGCCAGCAGCCAATCGGCAGGGGGAAACTATGGCTACACCTTC. Translating it yields CASSQSAGGNYGYTF. The chain is built from TRBV3-1 (or the pseudogene TRBV3-2) and TRBJ1-2, with 7 bases lining up with TRBD1. The CDR3 runs to 15 residues. The germline gives CDR1 LGHDT, CDR2 YNNKEL (reference sequence). The J segment lost 2 bases and the V segment lost 2 bases, leaving 5 bases of the junction unmatched.

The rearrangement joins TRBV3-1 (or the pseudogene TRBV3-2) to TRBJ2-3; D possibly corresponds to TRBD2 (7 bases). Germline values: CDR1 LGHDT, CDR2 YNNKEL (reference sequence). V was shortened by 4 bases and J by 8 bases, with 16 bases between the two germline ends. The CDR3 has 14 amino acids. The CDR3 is CASSLRRGAATQYF. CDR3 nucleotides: TGTGCCAGCAGCCTCCGCCGGGGGGCCGCTACGCAGTATTTT.

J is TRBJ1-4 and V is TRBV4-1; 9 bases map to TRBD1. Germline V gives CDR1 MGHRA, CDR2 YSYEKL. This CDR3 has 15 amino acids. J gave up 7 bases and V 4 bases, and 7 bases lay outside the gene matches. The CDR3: CASSRSTGGGEKLFF. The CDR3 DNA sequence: TGCGCCAGCAGCCGAAGCACAGGGGGCGGTGAAAAACTGTTTTTT.

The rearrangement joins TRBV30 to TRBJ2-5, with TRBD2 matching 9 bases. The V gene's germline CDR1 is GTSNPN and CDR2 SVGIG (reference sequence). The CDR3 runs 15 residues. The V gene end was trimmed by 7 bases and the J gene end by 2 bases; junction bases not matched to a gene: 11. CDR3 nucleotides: TGTGCCTCACAATGGGTAGCGGGGGATCAAGAGACCCAGTACTTC. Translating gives CASQWVAGDQETQYF. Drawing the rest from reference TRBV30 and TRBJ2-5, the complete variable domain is SQTIHQWPATLVQPVGSPLSLECTVEGTSNPNLYWYRQAAGRGLQLLFYSVGIGQISSEVPQNLSASRPQDRQFILSSKKLLLSDSGFYLCASQWVAGDQETQYFGPGTRLLVL.

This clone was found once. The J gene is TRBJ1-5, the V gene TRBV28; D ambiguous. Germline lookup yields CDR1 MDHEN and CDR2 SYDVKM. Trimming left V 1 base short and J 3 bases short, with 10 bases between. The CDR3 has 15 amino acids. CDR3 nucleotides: TGTGCCAGCAGTTTATTTAGTATTACCAATCAGCCCCAGCATTTT. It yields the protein CASSLFSITNQPQHF.

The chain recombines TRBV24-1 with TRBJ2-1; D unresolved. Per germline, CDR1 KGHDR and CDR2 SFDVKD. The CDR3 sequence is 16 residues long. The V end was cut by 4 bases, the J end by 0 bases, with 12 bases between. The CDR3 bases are TGTGCCACCAGTGACTCAGACAAGAGCTCCTACAATGAGCAGTTCTTC. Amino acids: CATSDSDKSSYNEQFF.

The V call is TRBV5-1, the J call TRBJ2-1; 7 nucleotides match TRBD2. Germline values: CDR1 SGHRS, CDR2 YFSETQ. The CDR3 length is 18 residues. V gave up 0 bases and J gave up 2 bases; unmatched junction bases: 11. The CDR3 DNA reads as TGCGCCAGCAGCTTGGTTGCTCAAAGCGGGGTGCCCTACAATGAGCAGTTCTTC. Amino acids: CASSLVAQSGVPYNEQFF.

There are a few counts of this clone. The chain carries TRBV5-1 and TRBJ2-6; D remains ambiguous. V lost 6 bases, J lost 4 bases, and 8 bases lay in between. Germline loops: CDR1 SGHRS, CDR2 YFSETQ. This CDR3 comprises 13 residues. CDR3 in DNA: TGCGCCAGCACCCCCGGGGGGGCCAACGTCCTGACTTTC. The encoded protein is CASTPGGANVLTF.

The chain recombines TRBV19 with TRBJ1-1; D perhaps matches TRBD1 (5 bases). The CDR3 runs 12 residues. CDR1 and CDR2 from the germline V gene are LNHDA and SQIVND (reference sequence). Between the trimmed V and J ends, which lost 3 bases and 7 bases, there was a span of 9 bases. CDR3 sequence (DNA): TGTGCCAGTAGTATCCGGGGGTTTGAAGCTTTCTTT. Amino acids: CASSIRGFEAFF.

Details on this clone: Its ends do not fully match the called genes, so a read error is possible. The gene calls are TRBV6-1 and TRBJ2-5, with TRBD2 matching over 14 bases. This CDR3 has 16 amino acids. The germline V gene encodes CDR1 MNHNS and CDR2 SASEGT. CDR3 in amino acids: CASSEARTSGGRTQYF. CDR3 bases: TGTGCCAGCAGCGAAGCAAGGACTAGCGGGGGGAGGACCCAGTACTTC.

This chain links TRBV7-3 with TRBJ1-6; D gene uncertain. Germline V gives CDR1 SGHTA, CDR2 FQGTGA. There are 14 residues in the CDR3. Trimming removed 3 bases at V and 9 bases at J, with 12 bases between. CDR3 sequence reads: CASSLGVSGSPLHF. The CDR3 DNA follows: TGTGCCAGCAGCTTGGGTGTGAGCGGTTCACCCCTCCACTTT.

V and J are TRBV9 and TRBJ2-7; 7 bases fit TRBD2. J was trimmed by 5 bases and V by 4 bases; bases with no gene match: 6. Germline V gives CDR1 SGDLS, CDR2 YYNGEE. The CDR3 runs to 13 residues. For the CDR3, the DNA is TGTGCCAGCAGCCGAGCGGGGCCAGACGAGCAGTACTTC. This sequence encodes CASSRAGPDEQYF.

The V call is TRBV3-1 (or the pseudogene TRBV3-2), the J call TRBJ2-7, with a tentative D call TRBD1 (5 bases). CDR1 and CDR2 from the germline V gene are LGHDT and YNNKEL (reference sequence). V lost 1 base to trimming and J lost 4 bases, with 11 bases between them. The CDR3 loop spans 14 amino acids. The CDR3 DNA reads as TGTGCCAGCAGCCAAGCGCGCAGGGCGTACGAGCAGTACTTC. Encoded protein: CASSQARRAYEQYF.

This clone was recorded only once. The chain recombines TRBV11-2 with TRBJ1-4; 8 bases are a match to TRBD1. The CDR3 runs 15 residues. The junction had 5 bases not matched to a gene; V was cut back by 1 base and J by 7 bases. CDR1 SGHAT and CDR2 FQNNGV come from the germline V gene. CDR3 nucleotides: TGTGCCAGCAGCTTAGCCCCAGGACAGGGTGAAAAACTGTTTTTT. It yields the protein CASSLAPGQGEKLFF.

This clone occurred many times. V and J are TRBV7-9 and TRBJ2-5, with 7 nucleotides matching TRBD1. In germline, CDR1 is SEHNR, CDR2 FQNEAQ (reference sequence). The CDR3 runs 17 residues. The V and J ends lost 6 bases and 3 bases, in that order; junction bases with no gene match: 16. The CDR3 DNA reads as TGTGCCAGCAGACCACTTAGAGGGACAGCCCAAGAAGAGACCCAGTACTTC. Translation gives CASRPLRGTAQEETQYF.

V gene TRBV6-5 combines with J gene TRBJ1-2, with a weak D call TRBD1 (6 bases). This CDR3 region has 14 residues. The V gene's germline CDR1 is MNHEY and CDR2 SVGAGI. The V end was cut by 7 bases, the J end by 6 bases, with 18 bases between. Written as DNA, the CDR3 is TGTGCCAGCAAATCGGACCCAGGGGCAAATGGCTACACCTTC. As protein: CASKSDPGANGYTF.

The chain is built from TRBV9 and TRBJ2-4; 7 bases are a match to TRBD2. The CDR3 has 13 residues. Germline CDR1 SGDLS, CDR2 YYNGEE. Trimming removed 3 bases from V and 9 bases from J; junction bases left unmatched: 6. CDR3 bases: TGTGCCAGCAGCGGTAGCGGGTCGGGCATTCAGTACTTC. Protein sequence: CASSGSGSGIQYF. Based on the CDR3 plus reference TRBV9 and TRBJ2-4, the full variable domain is DSGVTQTPKHLITATGQRVTLRCSPRSGDLSVYWYQQSLDQGLQFLIQYYNGEERAKGNILERFSAQQFPDLHSELNLSSLELGDSALYFCASSGSGSGIQYFGAGTRLSVL.

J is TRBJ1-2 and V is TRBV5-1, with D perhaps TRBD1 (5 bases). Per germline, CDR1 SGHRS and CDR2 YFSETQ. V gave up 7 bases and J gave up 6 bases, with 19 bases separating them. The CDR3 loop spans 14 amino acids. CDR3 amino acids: CASAEPGRANGYTF. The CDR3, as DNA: TGCGCCAGCGCGGAACCCGGCAGGGCGAATGGCTACACCTTC.

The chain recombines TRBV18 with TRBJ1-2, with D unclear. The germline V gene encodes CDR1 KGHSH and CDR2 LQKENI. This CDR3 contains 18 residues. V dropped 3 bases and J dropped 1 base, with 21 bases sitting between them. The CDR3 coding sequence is TGTGCCAGCTCACCCGTACTCCGCGCGAGACAAGATAACTATGGCTACACCTTC. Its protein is CASSPVLRARQDNYGYTF. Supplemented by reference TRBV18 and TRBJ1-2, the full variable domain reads NAGVMQNPRHLVRRRGQEARLRCSPMKGHSHVYWYRQLPEEGLKFMVYLQKENIIDESGMPKERFSAEFPKEGPSILRIQQVVRGDSAAYFCASSPVLRARQDNYGYTFGSGTRLTVV.

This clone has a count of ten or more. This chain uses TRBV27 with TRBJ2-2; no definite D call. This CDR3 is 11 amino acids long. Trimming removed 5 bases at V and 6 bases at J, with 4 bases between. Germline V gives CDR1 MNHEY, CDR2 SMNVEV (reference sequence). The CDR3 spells CASSISGELFF. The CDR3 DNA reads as TGTGCCAGCAGTATCTCCGGGGAGCTGTTTTTT.